This is a list of T cell receptor beta chains from one sample in a study of regulatory T cells in long-lasting Graves disease. TCRdb recomputed calls from the multiplex PCR reads with MiXCR, one row per CDR3 protein. The profile shows hundreds of thousands of distinct CDR3 sequences, 15% to 20% of them singletons. This same sample was also part of a study on T cells in Graves' hyperthyroidism and ophthalmopathy.

This specimen was peripheral blood mononuclear cells (PBMCs), taken at new diagnosis, from a patient treated with antithyroid drugs. These receptors all come from a man aged 35-49 years with Graves disease. The CDR3 runs from the conserved cysteine through the conserved F or W. D genes are given only for firm matches. Where a row states a size, it is once, few, many or the class of an expanded clone; other rows omit it.

TRBV29-1	TRBD2	TRBJ2-3	many	CSVEVTRGGEDTQYF	TGCAGCGTTGAAGTAACGCGGGGGGGTGAAGATACGCAGTATTTT
TRBV5-1	TRBD1	TRBJ2-2	few	CASSLRQGSDTGELFF	TGCGCCAGCAGCCTCCGACAGGGGTCGGACACCGGGGAGCTGTTTTTT
TRBV28	-	TRBJ1-1	-	CASSLYMGASFF	TGTGCCAGCAGTTTATATATGGGGGCGTCTTTCTTT
TRBV14	-	TRBJ2-1	many	CASSPMLGADEQFF	TGTGCCAGCAGCCCCATGTTGGGGGCCGATGAGCAGTTCTTC
TRBV7-3	-	TRBJ2-2	many	CASSLQGHTGELFF	TGTGCCAGCAGCTTACAGGGTCACACCGGGGAGCTGTTTTTT
TRBV4-3	TRBD2	TRBJ2-3	many	CASSQAVAGITADTQYF	TGCGCCAGCAGCCAAGCTGTAGCGGGGATAACGGCAGATACGCAGTATTTT
TRBV24-1	-	TRBJ2-3	-	CATSVWDTQYF	TGTGCCACCAGTGTTTGGGATACGCAGTATTTT
TRBV20-1	-	TRBJ1-6	few	CSAIDPLGNSPLHF	TGCAGTGCCATAGACCCTTTGGGGAATTCACCCCTCCACTTT
TRBV20-1	-	TRBJ2-7	many	CSARHRDGVVREQYF	TGCAGTGCTAGACATAGGGACGGAGTGGTGAGGGAGCAGTACTTC
TRBV2	-	TRBJ1-1	many	CASSDQGGSTEAFF	TGTGCCAGCAGTGATCAGGGTGGGAGCACTGAAGCTTTCTTT
TRBV20-1	-	TRBJ1-1	many	CSASAGGTWVQHTEAFF	TGCAGTGCTAGCGCCGGCGGGACTTGGGTTCAACACACTGAAGCTTTCTTT
TRBV5-1	TRBD2	TRBJ2-3	-	CASSRWRGGFDTRYF	TGCGCCAGCAGCCGCTGGCGGGGGGGCTTTGATACGCGGTATTTT
TRBV6-1	-	TRBJ2-7	many	CATRSSYEQYF	TGTGCCACCCGGAGCTCCTACGAGCAGTACTTC
TRBV5-1	TRBD1	TRBJ2-3	many	CASSSYRGPSTDTQYF	TGTGCCAGCAGCTCTTACAGGGGGCCAAGCACAGATACGCAGTATTTT
TRBV11-2	TRBD2	TRBJ2-7	many	CASSQQRGFKSYEQYF	TGTGCCAGCAGCCAACAGCGGGGCTTTAAGTCCTACGAGCAGTACTTC
TRBV4-2	-	TRBJ1-6	few	CASSQGTPNSPLHF	TGTGCCAGCAGCCAAGGGACACCAAATTCACCCCTCCACTTT
TRBV5-1	TRBD1	TRBJ1-4	few	CASSKIGTANEKLFF	TGCGCCAGCAGCAAAATCGGGACAGCTAATGAAAAACTGTTTTTT
TRBV20-1	-	TRBJ1-3	many	CSARWGAMAGNTIYF	TGCAGTGCTAGATGGGGGGCGATGGCTGGAAACACCATATATTTT
TRBV3-1	-	TRBJ1-1	-	CASSQRRPPNTEAFF	TGTGCCAGCAGCCAAAGAAGGCCTCCGAACACTGAAGCTTTCTTT
TRBV30	-	TRBJ2-2	-	CAWRDTLTGELFF	TGTGCCTGGAGAGACACACTCACCGGGGAGCTGTTTTTT
TRBV7-2	-	TRBJ2-4	many	CASSLSLAKNIQYF	TGTGCCAGCAGCTTAAGTCTAGCCAAAAACATTCAGTACTTC
TRBV28	TRBD1	TRBJ2-7	many	CASSLGQTYEQYF	TGTGCCAGCAGCTTGGGACAGACCTACGAGCAGTACTTC
TRBV9	-	TRBJ2-3	few	CASSVNNRESDTQYF	TGTGCCAGCAGCGTAAATAACAGGGAGTCAGATACGCAGTATTTT
TRBV5-1	TRBD1	TRBJ2-2	-	CASRQTGFDGELFF	TGCGCCAGCAGACAGACAGGGTTTGACGGGGAGCTGTTTTTT
TRBV20-1	TRBD2	TRBJ2-7	-	CSAAGTNSLDPYEQYF	TGCAGTGCTGCCGGGACTAATTCCCTGGACCCCTACGAGCAGTACTTC
TRBV9	-	TRBJ2-7	many	CASSISGRLGAYEQYF	TGTGCCAGCAGCATCTCAGGGCGGTTGGGGGCCTACGAGCAGTACTTC
TRBV20-1	TRBD1	TRBJ1-2	-	CSASDRVFNGYTF	TGCAGTGCTTCCGACAGGGTGTTTAACGGCTACACCTTC
TRBV11-2	-	TRBJ1-6	few	CASSLAGRDFNSPLHF	TGTGCCAGCAGCTTGGCAGGGCGAGACTTTAATTCACCCCTCCACTTT
TRBV2	-	TRBJ2-7	many	CASSEPLSTYEQYF	TGTGCCAGCAGTGAGCCTTTATCAACCTACGAGCAGTACTTC
TRBV6-1	-	TRBJ1-1	many	CASMDHEDTEAFF	TGTGCCAGCATGGATCACGAAGACACTGAAGCTTTCTTT
TRBV7-3	TRBD1	TRBJ1-2	many	CASSPAGQGGGYTF	TGTGCCAGCAGCCCCGCGGGACAGGGAGGCGGCTACACCTTC
TRBV25-1	-	TRBJ2-2	-	CASPPGHWRTANTGELFF	TGTGCCAGCCCTCCAGGCCACTGGCGGACCGCGAACACCGGGGAGCTGTTTTTT
TRBV6-1	-	TRBJ2-3	many	CASSALASSTDTQYF	TGTGCCAGCAGTGCCCTGGCCTCTAGCACAGATACGCAGTATTTT
TRBV30	TRBD1	TRBJ2-2	many	CAWIGTGLTGELFF	TGTGCCTGGATAGGGACAGGACTCACCGGGGAGCTGTTTTTT
TRBV2	-	TRBJ1-2	-	CASGISGGDGYTF	TGTGCCAGCGGCATCTCGGGAGGGGATGGCTACACCTTC
TRBV5-1	-	TRBJ2-6	few	CASSSRQAGANVLTF	TGCGCCAGCAGCTCCCGACAGGCTGGGGCCAACGTCCTGACTTTC
TRBV6-5	-	TRBJ2-1	many	CASSYRGPRVNEQFF	TGTGCCAGCAGTTACCGGGGACCAAGGGTGAATGAGCAGTTCTTC
TRBV27	TRBD1	TRBJ2-3	many	CASSIGGAGGTHTDTQYF	TGTGCCAGCAGTATAGGTGGGGCAGGGGGAACACACACAGATACGCAGTATTTT
TRBV20-1	-	TRBJ2-5	many	CSAISQGQETQYF	TGCAGTGCTATTTCGCAGGGGCAAGAGACCCAGTACTTC
TRBV6-1	-	TRBJ2-7	few	CASIHGGVDEQYF	TGTGCCAGCATTCACGGGGGTGTCGACGAGCAGTACTTC
TRBV2	TRBD1	TRBJ1-2	many	CASSWDRYGYTF	TGTGCCAGCAGTTGGGACAGATATGGCTACACCTTC
TRBV18	-	TRBJ2-7	few	CASSPTAETYEQYF	TGTGCCAGCTCACCAACAGCTGAGACCTACGAGCAGTACTTC
TRBV6-2/TRBV6-3	-	TRBJ2-7	few	CASSYSVTASSYEQYF	TGTGCCAGCAGTTACTCGGTAACAGCGAGCTCCTACGAGCAGTACTTC
TRBV20-1	TRBD2	TRBJ2-2	few	CSARVLAGALNTGELFF	TGCAGTGCTAGAGTCCTAGCGGGGGCCTTGAACACCGGGGAGCTGTTTTTT
TRBV7-9	-	TRBJ1-1	-	CASSPSGQSAEAFF	TGTGCCAGCAGCCCCTCGGGACAATCGGCTGAAGCTTTCTTT
TRBV28	-	TRBJ1-6	many	CASSWVGTNSPLHF	TGTGCCAGCAGTTGGGTTGGGACTAATTCACCCCTCCACTTT
TRBV27	-	TRBJ2-1	many	CASSPLTTYNEQFF	TGTGCCAGCAGTCCCCTCACTACCTACAATGAGCAGTTCTTC
TRBV7-6	-	TRBJ1-6	many	CASSLDRPLWAGLTPLHF	TGTGCCAGCAGCTTAGATCGCCCGCTTTGGGCAGGGCTCACACCCCTCCACTTT
TRBV5-1	-	TRBJ2-1	many	CASSDVSGGPNEQFF	TGCGCCAGCAGCGACGTGTCGGGGGGCCCCAATGAGCAGTTCTTC
TRBV11-3	-	TRBJ2-5	many	CATYEETQYF	TGTGCCACCTACGAAGAGACCCAGTACTTC
TRBV7-9	TRBD2	TRBJ2-2	-	CASSLRLAGVGTGELFF	TGTGCCAGCAGCTTACGACTAGCGGGAGTAGGCACCGGGGAGCTGTTTTTT
TRBV2	-	TRBJ2-1	-	CASSVDYNEQFF	TGTGCCAGCAGTGTGGATTACAATGAGCAGTTCTTC
TRBV24-1	TRBD1	TRBJ2-7	many	CATSDPGTGTYEQYF	TGTGCCACCAGTGATCCCGGGACAGGGACCTACGAGCAGTACTTC
TRBV6-1	TRBD1	TRBJ2-1	many	CASNSAGQGNEQFF	TGTGCCAGCAACTCTGCCGGACAGGGCAATGAGCAGTTCTTC